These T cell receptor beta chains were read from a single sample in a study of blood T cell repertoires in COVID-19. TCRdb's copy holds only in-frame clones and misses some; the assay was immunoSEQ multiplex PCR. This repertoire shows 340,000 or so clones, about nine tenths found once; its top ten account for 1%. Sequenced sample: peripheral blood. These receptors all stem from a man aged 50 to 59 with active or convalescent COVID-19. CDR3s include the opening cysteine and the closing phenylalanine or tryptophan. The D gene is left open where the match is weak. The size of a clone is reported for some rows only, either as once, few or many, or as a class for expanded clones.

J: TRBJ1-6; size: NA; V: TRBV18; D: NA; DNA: TGTGCCAGCTCCCCGTCTATTTTATCGCCCCTCCACTTT; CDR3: CASSPSILSPLHF
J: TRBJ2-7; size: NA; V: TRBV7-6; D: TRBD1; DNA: TGTGCCAGCAGTTCCGGGACAGAGTCCTACGAGCAGTACTTC; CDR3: CASSSGTESYEQYF
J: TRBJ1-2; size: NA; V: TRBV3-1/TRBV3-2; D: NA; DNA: TGTGCCAGCAGCCAAGATCCGGAGGCCTTAAACTATGGCTACACCTTC; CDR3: CASSQDPEALNYGYTF
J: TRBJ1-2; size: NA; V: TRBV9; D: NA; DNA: TGTGCCAGCAGCGTAGCGGCAGGGATGGGCTATGGCTACACCTTC; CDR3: CASSVAAGMGYGYTF
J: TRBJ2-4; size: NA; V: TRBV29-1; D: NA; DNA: TGCAGCGTCCTCGGCAGGGAAAGCAAAAACATTCAGTACTTC; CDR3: CSVLGRESKNIQYF
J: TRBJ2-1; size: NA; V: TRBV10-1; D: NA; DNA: TGCGCCAGCAGTGGTGTCGGAGTAGGCGAGAAATCAAACAATGAGCAGTTCTTC; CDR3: CASSGVGVGEKSNNEQFF
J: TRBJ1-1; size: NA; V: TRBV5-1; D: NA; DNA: TGCGCCAGCAGCTTGAGAGCGGGGCGGTCGAACACTGAAGCTTTCTTT; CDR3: CASSLRAGRSNTEAFF
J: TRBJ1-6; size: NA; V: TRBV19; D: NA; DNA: TGTGCCAGTAGTCCTCGACAGACGGGACTAACCCTCCACTTT; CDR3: CASSPRQTGLTLHF
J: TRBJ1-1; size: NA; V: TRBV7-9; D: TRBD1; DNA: TGTGCCAGCAGCTTTGGGACAGGGTACACTGAAGCTTTCTTT; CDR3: CASSFGTGYTEAFF
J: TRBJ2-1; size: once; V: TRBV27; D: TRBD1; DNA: TGTGCCAGCAGGTCGGGGATGACAGGGGACAATGAGCAGTTCTTC; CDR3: CASRSGMTGDNEQFF
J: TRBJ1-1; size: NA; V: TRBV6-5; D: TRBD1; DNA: TGTGCCAGCAGTCAATCGGACAGGGTGGCTTTCTTT; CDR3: CASSQSDRVAFF
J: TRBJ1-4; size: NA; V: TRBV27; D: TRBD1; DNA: TGTGCCAGCAGTCCGCGGACAGGGTACGAAAAACTGTTTTTT; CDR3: CASSPRTGYEKLFF
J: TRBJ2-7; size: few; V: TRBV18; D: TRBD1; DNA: TGTGCCAGCTCACAAGGGACAGGGGCCTACGAGCAGTACTTC; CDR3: CASSQGTGAYEQYF
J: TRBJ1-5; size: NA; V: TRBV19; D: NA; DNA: TGTGCCAGTAGTAATCGGCCCCAGCATTTT; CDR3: CASSNRPQHF
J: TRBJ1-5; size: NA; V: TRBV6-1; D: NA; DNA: TGTGCCAGCAGTGAATCAGGGTACCAGCCCCAGCATTTT; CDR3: CASSESGYQPQHF
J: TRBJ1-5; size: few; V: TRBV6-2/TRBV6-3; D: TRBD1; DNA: TGTGCCAGCAGTTACGTGGACAGGGGGCGAGGCAATCAGCCCCAGCATTTT; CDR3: CASSYVDRGRGNQPQHF
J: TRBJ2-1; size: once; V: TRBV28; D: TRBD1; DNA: TGTGCCAGCCTAAGCCGGACAGGGAACTACAATGAGCAGTTCTTC; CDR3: CASLSRTGNYNEQFF
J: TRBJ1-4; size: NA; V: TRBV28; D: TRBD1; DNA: TGTGCCAGCAGCACCCAGACAGGGGGGGGCGAAAAACTGTTTTTT; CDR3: CASSTQTGGGEKLFF
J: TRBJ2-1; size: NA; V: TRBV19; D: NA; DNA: TGTGCCAGTAGGACTAGTTATTACAATGAGCAGTTCTTC; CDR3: CASRTSYYNEQFF
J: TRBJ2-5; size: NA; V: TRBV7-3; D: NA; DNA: TGTGCCAGCAGCTCTGGCCTAGCGGAGACCCAGTACTTC; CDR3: CASSSGLAETQYF
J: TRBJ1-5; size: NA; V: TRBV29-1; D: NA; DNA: TGCAGCGTCCCCCCGGGGAGCAATCAGCCCCAGCATTTT; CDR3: CSVPPGSNQPQHF
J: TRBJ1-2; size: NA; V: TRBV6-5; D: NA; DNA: TGTGCCAGCAGTTACTCTTTTGAAGCCTATGGCTACACCTTC; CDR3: CASSYSFEAYGYTF
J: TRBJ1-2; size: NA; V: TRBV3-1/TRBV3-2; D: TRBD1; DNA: TGTGCCAGCAGCGTCCGGGACAGTCCTTTTTCTAACTATGGCTACACCTTC; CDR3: CASSVRDSPFSNYGYTF
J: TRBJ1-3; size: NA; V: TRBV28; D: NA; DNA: TGTGCCAGCAGTTTCCCCCCCAGGGGAAACACCATATATTTT; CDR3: CASSFPPRGNTIYF
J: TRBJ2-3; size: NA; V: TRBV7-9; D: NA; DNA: TGTGCCAGCAGCCTGGGTAGCGATAGCGCTGCAGATACGCAGTATTTT; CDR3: CASSLGSDSAADTQYF
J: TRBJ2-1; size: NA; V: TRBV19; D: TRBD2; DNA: TGTGCCAGTAGTGTGCGGACTAGTGTGAAGTTCTTC; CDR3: CASSVRTSVKFF
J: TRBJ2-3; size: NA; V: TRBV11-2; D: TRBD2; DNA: TGTGCCAGCAGCTTAGATTTGTGGACTAGCGGTTCTTGGACAGATACGCAGTATTTT; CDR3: CASSLDLWTSGSWTDTQYF
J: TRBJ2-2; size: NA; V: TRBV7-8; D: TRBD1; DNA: TGTGCCAGCAGCTTGGGGACAGGGAACACCGGGGAGCTGTTTTTT; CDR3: CASSLGTGNTGELFF
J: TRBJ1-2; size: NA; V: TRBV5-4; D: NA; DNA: TGTGCCAGCACGCCAACCTCTTCGGACAGCTTTAATGGCTACACCTTC; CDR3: CASTPTSSDSFNGYTF
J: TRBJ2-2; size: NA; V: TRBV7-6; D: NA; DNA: TGTGCCAGCATCAAGGCGGGGGCGGCCGGGGAGCTGTTTTTT; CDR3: CASIKAGAAGELFF
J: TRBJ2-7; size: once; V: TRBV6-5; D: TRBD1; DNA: TGTGCCAGCAGTTACCAGACAGGGGCGTCCTACGAGCAGTACTTC; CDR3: CASSYQTGASYEQYF
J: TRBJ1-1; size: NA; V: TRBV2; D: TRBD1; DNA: TGTGCCAGCATAGGGGGCCGGACAGCCTTGAACACTGAAGCTTTCTTT; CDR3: CASIGGRTALNTEAFF
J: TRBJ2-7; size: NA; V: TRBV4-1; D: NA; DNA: TGCGCCAGCAGCCAATTGGGGGCGTACGAGCAGTACTTC; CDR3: CASSQLGAYEQYF
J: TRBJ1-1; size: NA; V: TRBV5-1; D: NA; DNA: TGCGCCAGCAGCTTGGCCTCGGGGTATGAGGCTTTCTTT; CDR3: CASSLASGYEAFF
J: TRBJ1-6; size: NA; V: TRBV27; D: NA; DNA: TGTGCCAGCAGCAGGGGATGGAATTCACCCCTCCACTTT; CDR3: CASSRGWNSPLHF
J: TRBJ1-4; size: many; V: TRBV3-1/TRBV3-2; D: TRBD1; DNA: TGTGCCAGCAGCCCTGCAGGGGGTTATAATGAAAAACTGTTTTTT; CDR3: CASSPAGGYNEKLFF
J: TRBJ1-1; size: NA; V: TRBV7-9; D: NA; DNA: TGTGCCAGCAGCCGAGACGGTCCCAGGACTGAAGCTTTCTTT; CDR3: CASSRDGPRTEAFF
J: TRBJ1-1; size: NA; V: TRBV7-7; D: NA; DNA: TGTGCTAGCAGCACCAGACGGGACACTGAAGCTTTCTTT; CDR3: CASSTRRDTEAFF
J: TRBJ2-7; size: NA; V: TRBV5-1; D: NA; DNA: TGCGCCAGCAGCCCGCCTCAGGGGGGCGCAACCTACGAGCAGTACTTC; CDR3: CASSPPQGGATYEQYF
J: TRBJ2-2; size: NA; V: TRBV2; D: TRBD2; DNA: TGTGCCAGCAGTGCACTAGCGGCGGCCGGGGAGCTGTTTTTT; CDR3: CASSALAAAGELFF
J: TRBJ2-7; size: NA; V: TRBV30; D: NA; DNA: TGTGCCTGGAGTGTACGGGTCACACCCTGGAACGAGCAGTACTTC; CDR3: CAWSVRVTPWNEQYF
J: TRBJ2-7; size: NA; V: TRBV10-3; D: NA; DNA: TGTGCCATGTCAGTGACGTCGGGCGAGCAGTACTTC; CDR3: CAMSVTSGEQYF
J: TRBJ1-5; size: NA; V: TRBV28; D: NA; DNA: TGTGCCAGCAGTTCCCTAAGCCCAGGGGCCCAGCATTTT; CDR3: CASSSLSPGAQHF
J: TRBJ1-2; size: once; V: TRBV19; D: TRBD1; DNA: TGTGCCAGTAGTCTATACAGGGGGGAGAGAGGCTACACCTTC; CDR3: CASSLYRGERGYTF
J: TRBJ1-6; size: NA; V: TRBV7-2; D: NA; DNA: TGTGCCAGCAGCTTTAAATTCCGGGCAGGGGCGGATTCACCCCTCCACTTT; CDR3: CASSFKFRAGADSPLHF